A selection of T cell receptor beta chains follows, all from one sample in a study of blood T cells in healthy people across ages. From the 5' RACE reads, TCRdb called clonotypes with MiXCR, one entry per CDR3 protein. The sample lists over 1,500,000 distinct CDR3 sequences, 49% occurring once. Input material: blood. The receptor source for this set is a woman aged 40 to 50 in good health. Each CDR3 is given with its conserved first and last residue. Each record gives: D gene, clone size, V gene, J gene, CDR3 protein, CDR3 DNA. D genes are given only for firm matches. A row's size may be missing; if present it is once, few, many or a size class.

>TRBD1|NA|TRBV5-1|TRBJ2-5
CASSVGDRRQETQYF
TGCGCCAGCAGCGTTGGGGACAGACGACAAGAGACCCAGTACTTC
>NA|NA|TRBV7-6|TRBJ2-3
CASSPQRLGSTDTQYF
TGTGCCAGCAGCCCGCAGCGGCTGGGCAGCACAGATACGCAGTATTTT
>NA|NA|TRBV20-1|TRBJ2-3
CSARVRGRTDTQYF
TGCAGTGCTAGAGTCAGGGGCCGCACAGATACGCAGTATTTT
>NA|NA|TRBV24-1|TRBJ2-1
CATSDFARNEQFF
TGTGCCACCAGTGATTTCGCTAGAAATGAGCAGTTCTTC
>NA|NA|TRBV4-1|TRBJ1-2
CASSQGAGSYGYTF
TGCGCCAGCAGCCAAGGGGCAGGGAGCTATGGCTACACCTTC
>NA|NA|TRBV5-6|TRBJ2-5
CASSSAGTPAETQYF
TGTGCCAGCAGCTCCGCCGGGACCCCGGCAGAGACCCAGTACTTC
>NA|NA|TRBV20-1|TRBJ1-4
CSASRGEGEKLFF
TGCAGTGCTAGCCGGGGGGAAGGGGAAAAACTGTTTTTT
>NA|NA|TRBV6-6|TRBJ1-1
CASRVDGPGRVEAFF
TGTGCCAGCAGAGTCGACGGACCCGGGAGGGTTGAAGCTTTCTTT
>NA|few|TRBV9|TRBJ2-5
CASSVKTIETQYF
TGTGCCAGCAGCGTTAAAACGATTGAGACCCAGTACTTC
>NA|few|TRBV7-3|TRBJ2-1
CASSQSRGDGEQFF
TGTGCCAGCAGCCAATCGAGGGGGGATGGGGAGCAGTTCTTC
>NA|NA|TRBV7-3|TRBJ2-3
CASALSPDTQYF
TGTGCCAGCGCTCTTTCCCCAGATACGCAGTATTTT
>NA|NA|TRBV7-2|TRBJ2-5
CASSLLPDRRTQYF
TGTGCCAGCAGCTTATTACCGGACCGGCGGACCCAGTACTTC
>TRBD1|NA|TRBV7-2|TRBJ2-3
CASRSPGTGRTDTQYF
TGTGCCAGCAGGTCGCCCGGGACAGGGCGGACAGATACGCAGTATTTT
>NA|NA|TRBV20-1|TRBJ2-5
CSASELARVEGTQYF
TGCAGTGCTAGTGAGCTAGCTCGAGTAGAGGGGACCCAGTACTTC
>NA|NA|TRBV6-2/TRBV6-3|TRBJ2-4
CASLGGTGPILAKNIQYF
TGTGCCAGCCTCGGTGGAACAGGGCCAATACTAGCCAAAAACATTCAGTACTTC
>NA|NA|TRBV29-1|TRBJ2-5
CSSKVEETQYF
TGCAGCTCAAAGGTCGAGGAGACCCAGTACTTC
>NA|NA|TRBV28|TRBJ2-4
CASCESGTAKNIQYF
TGTGCCAGCTGTGAATCCGGGACGGCCAAAAACATTCAGTACTTC
>NA|NA|TRBV6-2/TRBV6-3|TRBJ2-1
CASSYYGPKNNEQFF
TGTGCCAGCAGTTATTATGGGCCAAAAAACAATGAGCAGTTCTTC
>NA|few|TRBV28|TRBJ2-4
CASSPGGDAKNIQYF
TGTGCCAGCAGCCCGGGCGGGGATGCCAAAAACATTCAGTACTTC
>NA|NA|TRBV24-1|TRBJ2-3
CATSDPASRSTDTQYF
TGTGCCACCAGTGATCCGGCTAGCAGGAGCACAGATACGCAGTATTTT
>NA|few|TRBV20-1|TRBJ2-1
CSARDRTASYNEQFF
TGCAGTGCTAGAGATAGGACAGCATCCTACAATGAGCAGTTCTTC
>NA|NA|TRBV12-3/TRBV12-4|TRBJ1-1
CASTNLRAGSRRDTEAFF
TGTGCCAGCACTAACTTAAGGGCAGGGTCAAGGCGGGACACTGAAGCTTTCTTT
>NA|few|TRBV7-9|TRBJ2-3
CASSPRAGRHTDTQYF
TGTGCCAGCAGCCCCAGGGCCGGGCGTCACACAGATACGCAGTATTTT
>TRBD2|NA|TRBV4-1|TRBJ2-1
CASSQDPPRGRGDYNEQFF
TGCGCCAGCAGCCAAGACCCTCCCCGGGGGCGGGGGGACTACAATGAGCAGTTCTTC
>NA|NA|TRBV9|TRBJ2-7
CAGSVAQSSYEQYF
TGTGCCGGCAGCGTAGCCCAGAGCTCCTACGAGCAGTACTTC
>TRBD2|NA|TRBV7-9|TRBJ2-5
CASSASGGASSQETQYF
TGTGCCAGCAGCGCTAGCGGGGGGGCCTCATCCCAAGAGACCCAGTACTTC
>TRBD1|NA|TRBV6-2/TRBV6-3|TRBJ2-1
CASRSPGQGNNEQFF
TGTGCCAGCAGATCTCCGGGACAGGGTAACAATGAGCAGTTCTTC
>NA|NA|TRBV2|TRBJ2-3
CASKGSYTDTQYF
TGTGCCAGCAAGGGCAGCTACACAGATACGCAGTATTTT
>NA|few|TRBV7-2|TRBJ2-1
CASSLAPKSYNEQFF
TGTGCCAGCAGCTTAGCCCCTAAGTCCTACAATGAGCAGTTCTTC
>TRBD1|NA|TRBV4-3|TRBJ1-2
CASSQDLAGGSWYGYTF
TGCGCCAGCAGCCAAGATTTAGCAGGGGGGAGTTGGTATGGCTACACCTTC
>TRBD1|few|TRBV6-5|TRBJ1-2
CASRPRAGGGIGGYTF
TGTGCCAGCAGACCTAGGGCAGGGGGCGGGATTGGTGGCTACACCTTC
>TRBD2|NA|TRBV4-2|TRBJ2-3
CASSQALGLNKADTQYF
TGTGCCAGCAGCCAAGCTTTGGGACTAAATAAGGCAGATACGCAGTATTTT
>TRBD1|NA|TRBV7-9|TRBJ2-5
CASSWRDRIETQYF
TGTGCCAGCAGCTGGCGGGACAGGATAGAGACCCAGTACTTC
>NA|NA|TRBV6-5|TRBJ2-5
CASSYLDRYQETQYF
TGTGCCAGCAGTTACCTTGACAGGTATCAAGAGACCCAGTACTTC
>TRBD1|NA|TRBV20-1|TRBJ2-5
CSAARDRQETQYF
TGCAGTGCTGCACGGGACAGGCAAGAGACCCAGTACTTC
>TRBD1|few|TRBV4-1|TRBJ2-3
CASSEDRGPDTQYF
TGCGCCAGCAGTGAGGACAGGGGGCCAGATACGCAGTATTTT
>NA|NA|TRBV29-1|TRBJ1-2
CSVDQGGGYGYTF
TGCAGCGTTGACCAGGGAGGAGGCTATGGCTACACCTTC